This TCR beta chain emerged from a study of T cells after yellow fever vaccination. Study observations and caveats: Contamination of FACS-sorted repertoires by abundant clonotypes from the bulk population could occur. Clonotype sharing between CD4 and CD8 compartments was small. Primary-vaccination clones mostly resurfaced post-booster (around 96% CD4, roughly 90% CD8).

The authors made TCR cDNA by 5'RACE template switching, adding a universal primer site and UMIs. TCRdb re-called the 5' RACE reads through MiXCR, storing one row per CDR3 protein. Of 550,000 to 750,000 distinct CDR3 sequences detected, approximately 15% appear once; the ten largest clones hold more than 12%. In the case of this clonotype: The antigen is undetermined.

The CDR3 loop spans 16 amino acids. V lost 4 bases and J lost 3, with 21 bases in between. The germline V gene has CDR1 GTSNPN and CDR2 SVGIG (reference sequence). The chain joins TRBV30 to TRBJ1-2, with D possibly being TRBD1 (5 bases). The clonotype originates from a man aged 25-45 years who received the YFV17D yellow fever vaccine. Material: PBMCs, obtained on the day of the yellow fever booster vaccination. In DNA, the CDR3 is TGTGCCTGGACCCCTGAGGGGCTCCCGCGAGACTATGGCTACACCTTC. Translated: CAWTPEGLPRDYGYTF. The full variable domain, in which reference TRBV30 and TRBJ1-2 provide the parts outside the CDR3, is SQTIHQWPATLVQPVGSPLSLECTVEGTSNPNLYWYRQAAGRGLQLLFYSVGIGQISSEVPQNLSASRPQDRQFILSSKKLLLSDSGFYLCAWTPEGLPRDYGYTFGSGTRLTVV.